This T cell receptor (delta chain) was sequenced during a study of γδ T cells in repeated Plasmodium falciparum infection. Study information: The natural-infection arm compared Malian children under seasonal malaria with matched Australian children.

TCRdb used CATT to re-call clones from the multiplex PCR reads. The table has about 93,000 delta-chain clones, 0.98% seen once. Worth noting for this clone: This likely stems from a read error, as it lies one base from a far larger clone. In the same sample, other DNA sequences code for this CDR3.

The germline gives CDR1 GEAIGNYY, CDR2 EKD. The CDR3 contains 21 residues. Gammadelta T cells were flow-sorted from PBMC into Vgamma9/Vdelta2+ and Vdelta2-negative populations for bulk analysis. Sequencing used gamma-delta T cells from blood. V gene assignment gives TRDV2, but the J gene was left uncalled; the table's D call of TRDD3 was not tested on the DNA. This TCR was sampled from a pool of human donors (malaria-infected and uninfected, not separated). The CDR3 region has the DNA TGTGCCTGTGACACCGACAACTGGGGGATACGCGTCTTACCAATCACCCCCCCTCGGATCTTT. Its translation: CACDTDNWGIRVLPITPPRIF.